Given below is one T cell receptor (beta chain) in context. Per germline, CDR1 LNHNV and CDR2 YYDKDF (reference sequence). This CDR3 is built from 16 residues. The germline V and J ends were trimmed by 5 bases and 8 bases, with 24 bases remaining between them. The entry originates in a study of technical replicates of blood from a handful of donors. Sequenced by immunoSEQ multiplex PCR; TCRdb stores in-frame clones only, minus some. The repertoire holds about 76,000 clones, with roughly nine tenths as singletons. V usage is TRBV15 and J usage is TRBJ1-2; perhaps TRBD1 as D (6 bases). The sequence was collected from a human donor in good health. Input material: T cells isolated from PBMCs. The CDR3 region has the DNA TGTGCCACCAGCGCCCGACCACCCAACGCAGGGGCCGGCTACACCTTC. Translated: CATSARPPNAGAGYTF.